These 27 T cell receptor beta chains share one sample of origin, sequenced in a study of metastatic and nonmetastatic thyroid tumors. Thyroid surgery was preceded by no treatment in any patient. TCRdb re-clonotyped the PCR reads via MiXCR. The sample carries about 23,000 clones, approximately 20% recorded once. Sequencing was done on a sample of blood. Receptor source: a female donor with papillary thyroid cancer or a benign thyroid nodule (not recorded which). Some clones in this sample may be carry-over from other donors' samples.

The rearrangement links TRBV20-1 to TRBJ1-2, with D tentatively TRBD1 (5 bases). The CDR3 has 14 residues. Per germline, CDR1 DFQATT and CDR2 SNEGSKA (reference sequence). Trimming shortened V by 4 bases and J by 3 bases, and 15 bases separated the two germline ends. The CDR3 DNA is TGCAGTGCTATAGATCCTGGGGGTGACTATGGCTACACCTTC. It encodes CSAIDPGGDYGYTF.

This clone was picked up many times. The chain uses TRBV5-1 and TRBJ2-3; 12 bases match TRBD2. V trimming: 2 bases; J trimming: 3 bases; junction bases outside the gene matches: 10. Germline loops: CDR1 SGHRS, CDR2 YFSETQ. CDR3 length: 18 residues. This CDR3 reads CASSLSPTSGSKTDTQYF. The CDR3 DNA reads TGCGCCAGCAGCTTAAGTCCGACTAGCGGGAGTAAAACAGATACGCAGTATTTT.

This clone was counted many times. V and J are TRBV15 and TRBJ2-3; D is perhaps TRBD2 (7 bases). The CDR3 has 17 residues. Germline-derived CDR1 and CDR2 are LNHNV and YYDKDF (reference sequence). The V gene lost 1 base and the J gene lost 0 bases, with 14 bases spanning the gap. The CDR3: CATSRAAGATSTDTQYF. CDR3 nucleotide sequence: TGTGCCACCAGCAGAGCGGCGGGGGCCACTAGCACAGATACGCAGTATTTT.

This clone showed up many times. This chain uses TRBV4-3 with TRBJ2-7; 8 nucleotides agree with TRBD1. The V and J ends lost 2 bases and 5 bases, in that order; junction bases with no gene match: 8. The CDR3 is made up of 15 amino acids. Germline V gene lookup returns CDR1 LGHNA and CDR2 YSLEER. The chain's CDR3 is CASSQRPGQVDEQYF. The DNA of the CDR3 is TGCGCCAGCAGCCAAAGGCCGGGACAGGTCGACGAGCAGTACTTC.

This clone ranks as medium-sized. The V gene is TRBV6-2 or TRBV6-3, the J gene TRBJ2-2; TRBD2 matches at 8 bases. The CDR3 length is 17 residues. After removal of 4 bases from V and 1 base from J, the junction contained 8 bases not matched to a gene. Germline assignment: CDR1 MNHEY and CDR2 SVGEGT. The CDR3 region is CASSSLGSGRNTGELFF. CDR3 nucleotide sequence: TGTGCCAGCAGTTCCCTCGGAAGCGGGAGGAACACCGGGGAGCTGTTTTTT.

This clone was recorded many times. The J gene is TRBJ1-2, the V gene TRBV5-4, with D possibly matching TRBD1 (5 bases). From germline, CDR1 is SGHNT and CDR2 YYREEE (reference sequence). This CDR3 comprises 14 residues. V lost 3 bases to trimming and J lost 2 bases, with 11 bases between them. For the CDR3, the DNA is TGTGCCAGCAGCTCCGGGACGGAGAACTATGGCTACACCTTC. This codes for CASSSGTENYGYTF.

This clone was detected ten times or more. The genes are TRBV2 and TRBJ2-5, with TRBD2 matching 10 bases. Germline-derived CDR1 and CDR2 are SNHLY and FYNNEI. The ends lost 5 bases at V and 3 bases at J; junction bases unmatched: 18. This CDR3 is built from 19 residues. CDR3 sequence: CASSLIWKLAGHLEETQYF. The CDR3 DNA is TGTGCCAGCAGTTTAATCTGGAAACTAGCGGGACACTTAGAAGAGACCCAGTACTTC. The complete variable domain, with remaining parts taken from reference TRBV2 and TRBJ2-5, reads EPEVTQTPSHQVTQMGQEVILRCVPISNHLYFYWYRQILGQKVEFLVSFYNNEISEKSEIFDDQFSVERPDGSNFTLKIRSTKLEDSAMYFCASSLIWKLAGHLEETQYFGPGTRLLVL.

The chain couples TRBV6-2 or TRBV6-3 to TRBJ2-1, with 7 bases lining up with TRBD2. Germline CDR1 MNHEY, CDR2 SVGEGT. The trim removed 0 bases at V and 0 bases at J, leaving 11 bases unmatched. The CDR3 has 19 amino acids. CDR3 loop: CASSYSGEGGMSSYNEQFF. DNA of the CDR3: TGTGCCAGCAGTTACTCCGGGGAGGGTGGCATGAGCTCCTACAATGAGCAGTTCTTC.

Many counts were recorded for this clone. The V gene is TRBV5-1, the J gene TRBJ2-2; D remains unclear. This CDR3 is 13 amino acids long. Germline V lookup: CDR1 SGHRS, CDR2 YFSETQ. Trimming stripped 2 bases from V and 6 bases from J, with 8 bases between. The CDR3 nucleotides are TGCGCCAGCAGCTTATTAACGTCCGGGGAGCTGTTTTTT. Protein sequence: CASSLLTSGELFF.

CDR3 residues: CSAREVAGNYEQYF. The CDR3 region has the DNA TGCAGTGCTAGAGAGGTAGCGGGAAACTACGAGCAGTACTTC. The chain carries TRBV20-1 and TRBJ2-7, with 8 bases lining up with TRBD2. Germline V lookup: CDR1 DFQATT, CDR2 SNEGSKA (reference sequence). This CDR3 region has 14 residues. V was pared by 0 bases and J by 3 bases, with 4 bases of the junction left unmatched.

The table lists this clone with a few counts. The chain is built from TRBV20-1 and TRBJ2-7; D may match TRBD1 or TRBD2 (5 bases each). This CDR3 has 12 amino acids. CDR1 and CDR2 (germline): DFQATT, SNEGSKA (reference sequence). The V gene lost 3 bases and the J gene lost 6 bases, with 12 bases spanning the gap. The chain's CDR3 is CSASWGGGEQYF. The CDR3 DNA follows: TGCAGTGCTAGTTGGGGTGGGGGCGAGCAGTACTTC.

Many counts were recorded for this clone. The chain joins TRBV11-2 to TRBJ2-2; D possibly corresponds to TRBD2 (5 bases). The CDR3 spans 17 residues. V lost 5 bases and J lost 3, with 19 bases in between. Germline V CDR1 and CDR2: SGHAT, FQNNGV. Here the CDR3 reads CASSPLGSRAYTGELFF. The CDR3, as DNA: TGTGCCAGCAGCCCTTTAGGGTCGCGGGCCTACACCGGGGAGCTGTTTTTT.

V is TRBV27 and J is TRBJ2-3, with 7 bases aligning to TRBD1. The V segment lost 5 bases and the J segment 5 bases; nucleotides outside the gene matches: 16. Germline V gene lookup returns CDR1 MNHEY and CDR2 SMNVEV (reference sequence). The CDR3 is made up of 17 amino acids. The CDR3: CASSRRQGPPPKDTQYF. Here the CDR3 DNA reads TGTGCCAGCAGTCGCAGACAGGGTCCCCCCCCAAAAGATACGCAGTATTTT.

This clone was seen ten or more times. The rearrangement joins TRBV2 to TRBJ2-1, with unresolved D. In germline, CDR1 is SNHLY, CDR2 FYNNEI. CDR3 length: 11 amino acids. V was cut by 5 bases and J by 7 bases, with 6 bases left in between. The CDR3: CASSTHNEQFF. CDR3 DNA sequence: TGTGCCAGCAGTACGCATAATGAGCAGTTCTTC.

This clone was observed many times. The rearrangement joins TRBV14 to TRBJ2-2; weak D call: TRBD1 (6 bases). The germline CDR1 and CDR2 sequences are SGHDN and FVKESK. There are 16 residues in the CDR3. The V end was cut by 0 bases, the J end by 3 bases, with 11 bases between. The CDR3 protein is CASSQEQGLYTGELFF. CDR3 nucleotide sequence: TGTGCCAGCAGCCAAGAACAGGGTTTGTACACCGGGGAGCTGTTTTTT.

This clone was detected many times. The rearrangement joins TRBV18 to TRBJ1-1; D is ambiguous. The CDR3 runs 14 residues. The germline V gene has CDR1 KGHSH and CDR2 LQKENI. V lost 2 bases, J lost 1 base, and 8 bases lay in between. DNA for the CDR3: TGTGCCAGCTCACCAATGGCAGGGAACACTGAAGCTTTCTTT. Translation gives CASSPMAGNTEAFF.

The sample holds many counts of this clone. V usage is TRBV6-2 or TRBV6-3 and J usage is TRBJ2-6; a possible D gene is TRBD2 (6 bases). Germline assignment: CDR1 MNHEY and CDR2 SVGEGT. The CDR3 has 17 amino acids. V lost 2 bases and J 2 bases, leaving 13 bases between the germline ends. The CDR3 is CASSYGAGGPGANVLTF. In nucleotides, the CDR3 is TGTGCCAGCAGTTACGGGGCAGGAGGGCCTGGGGCCAACGTCCTGACTTTC.

This clone was counted ten times or more. The chain couples TRBV18 to TRBJ2-5; 8 nucleotides line up with TRBD2. V lost 3 bases, J lost 4 bases, and 7 bases stayed unmatched. In germline, CDR1 is KGHSH, CDR2 LQKENI. The CDR3 totals 15 residues. The CDR3 reads CASSPASGSRETQYF. CDR3 DNA: TGTGCCAGCTCACCGGCCAGCGGGAGTCGAGAGACCCAGTACTTC.

For this clone: One base away lies a much larger clone, so this may be a sequencing read error. V is TRBV9 and J is TRBJ2-3; 7 positions agree with TRBD2. CDR1 is SGDLS and CDR2 is YYNGEE in the germline V gene. CDR3 length: 14 amino acids. The CDR3 protein is CAISRGDYTDTQYF. DNA of the CDR3: TGTGCCATCAGCCGGGGGGACTACACAGATACGCAGTATTTT.

By its share, this clone is medium-sized. The chain has TRBV6-4 and TRBJ2-1; D perhaps matches TRBD1 (6 bases). In germline, CDR1 is MRHNA, CDR2 SNTAGT. V gave up 11 bases and J gave up 10 bases, with 9 bases separating them. This CDR3 is built from 9 residues. CDR3 in amino acids: CAPRGEQFF. The DNA for the CDR3 is TGTGCCCCTAGGGGGGAGCAGTTCTTC.

This clone was seen ten or more times. This chain uses TRBV20-1 with TRBJ2-1, with 8 nucleotides matching TRBD2. The ends lost 5 bases at V and 3 bases at J; junction bases unmatched: 12. This CDR3 region has 16 residues. The germline V gene has CDR1 DFQATT and CDR2 SNEGSKA (reference sequence). CDR3 amino acids: CSAPERGGLGYNEQFF. CDR3 nucleotides: TGCAGTGCTCCTGAACGGGGGGGTCTGGGCTACAATGAGCAGTTCTTC.

By proportion, this clone is medium-sized. This chain joins TRBV27 and TRBJ2-7; 10 bases align to TRBD2. The ends lost 6 bases at V and 2 bases at J; junction bases unmatched: 7. The CDR3 runs 15 residues. Germline lookup yields CDR1 MNHEY and CDR2 SMNVEV (reference sequence). CDR3 DNA sequence: TGTGCCAGCAGCCTCACTAGCGGGATTACCTACGAGCAGTACTTC. Amino acids: CASSLTSGITYEQYF.

Many counts were recorded for this clone. A much larger clone sits a single nucleotide away, making a read error possible. The rearrangement links TRBV6-1 to TRBJ2-1, with a tentative D call TRBD2 (5 bases). This CDR3 contains 13 residues. Germline CDR1 reads MNHNS; CDR2 reads SASEGT. Trimming removed 6 bases from V and 2 bases from J, with 8 bases in between. For the CDR3, the DNA is TGTGCCAGCAGCCGAGGGCCCTACAATGAGCAGTTCTTC. This translates into CASSRGPYNEQFF.

At least ten counts were recorded for this clone. The chain combines TRBV11-1 with TRBJ2-7, with 14 bases aligning to TRBD2. The CDR3 consists of 16 residues. Looked up from germline, CDR1 is SGHAT and CDR2 is FQDESV (reference sequence). The junction had 9 bases not matched to a gene; V was cut back by 5 bases and J by 6 bases. CDR3 sequence: CASSLGLAGAHLEQYF. For the CDR3, the DNA is TGTGCCAGCAGCCTGGGACTAGCGGGAGCCCACCTCGAGCAGTACTTC.

The chain has TRBV19 and TRBJ2-6; 11 bases line up with TRBD1. There are 17 residues in the CDR3. With V trimmed by 6 bases and J by 0 bases, 4 bases remained unmatched. Germline CDR1 and CDR2: LNHDA and SQIVND (reference sequence). The CDR3 sequence: CASRWTGGSSGANVLTF. CDR3 coding DNA: TGTGCCAGTAGATGGACAGGGGGCAGCTCTGGGGCCAACGTCCTGACTTTC.

Only a few counts were recorded for this clone. Here the CDR3 omits its conserved ending phenylalanine or tryptophan, so a read error is the likely source. The genes are TRBV6-1 and TRBJ2-5; no reliable D call. V was shortened by 6 bases and J by 5 bases, with 4 bases between the two germline ends. This CDR3 spans 10 amino acids. Germline values: CDR1 MNHNS, CDR2 SASEGT. CDR3 loop: CASRVETQYL. In nucleotides, the CDR3 is TGTGCCAGCAGAGTGGAGACCCAGTACTTA.

This clone is categorized as medium-sized. The chain is built from TRBV12-3 or TRBV12-4 and TRBJ1-1; D is possibly TRBD1 (5 bases). V shed 9 bases and J shed 8 bases, with 10 bases lying between them. The CDR3 extends over 10 amino acids. The CDR3 DNA reads TGTGCCAGTACGAGACAGGAAGCTTTCTTT. Translation gives CASTRQEAFF.